This T cell receptor beta chain stems from a study of T-cell memory formation after mild COVID-19. Study-wide results and limits: Pre-infection memory held some responding clones, suggesting pre-existing cross-reactive T cells responded. Clones which contracted sat mainly in CM and EM if CD4+, and in EMRA if CD8+.

The CDR3 has 15 residues. J was trimmed by 6 bases and V by 4 bases; bases with no gene match: 6. Germline assignment: CDR1 SGHTA and CDR2 FQGNSA. TCRdb called the 5' RACE reads again in MiXCR, with one record for every CDR3 protein. The sample records fewer than 300,000 distinct CDR3 sequences, around 15% being singletons. Turning to this clonotype: Antigen: not known.

The specimen was PBMCs or a T cell subset sorted from them (not recorded which). The source is a young man who had mild COVID-19 (a few samples of this study predate the infection). Cell type and time point are not known. The chain combines TRBV7-2 with TRBJ1-2; 12 nucleotides agree with TRBD1. The CDR3 protein is CASSSDRDRGHGYTF. The CDR3 nucleotides are TGTGCCAGCAGCTCGGACCGGGACAGGGGGCATGGCTACACCTTC. The full variable domain, its missing parts supplied by reference TRBV7-2 and TRBJ1-2, is GAGVSQSPSNKVTEKGKDVELRCDPISGHTALYWYRQSLGQGLEFLIYFQGNSAPDKSGLPSDRFSAERTGGSVSTLTIQRTQQEDSAVYLCASSSDRDRGHGYTFGSGTRLTVV.